This T cell receptor (beta chain) was captured by sequencing in a study of cytomegalovirus exposure and HLA in healthy donors. General study points: The study designated 150 to 200 TCR beta chains cytomegalovirus-associated.

Primers: 60 Vbeta forward and 13 Jbeta reverse. Method: immunoSEQ multiplex PCR; TCRdb's copy keeps in-frame clones and lacks some. Recorded for this sample: approximately 100,000 clones. On this clone itself: What it binds is unknown.

Germline-derived CDR1 and CDR2 are SGHNT and YYREEE (reference sequence). The length of the CDR3 is 16 residues. The V gene end was trimmed by 2 bases and the J gene end by 2 bases; junction bases not matched to a gene: 7. The chain uses TRBV5-4 and TRBJ2-1; the match to TRBD2 covers 7 bases. Sequenced input: PBMCs. The TCR sequence derives from a man aged 45-65 years in good health and CMV-seronegative. As DNA, the CDR3 is TGTGCCAGCAGCTTCACGGCGGGAGCCGCCTACAATGAGCAGTTCTTC. This codes for CASSFTAGAAYNEQFF.